Each of the 10 T cell receptor beta chains below was sequenced from the same sample in a study of shared clonotypes between healthy human individuals. Sequencing was performed with immunoSEQ multiplex PCR; in TCRdb, only in-frame clones are kept and a portion is missing. The data contain 400,000 or so clones, about 96% of them singletons. Specimen: memory CD8+ T cells sorted from blood. Subset noted: CD45RO+ cells pooled with CCR7-negative TemRA cells. These receptor sequences come from a man aged 30 to 39 in good health.

This chain links TRBV7-3 with TRBJ2-1; TRBD2 matches at 13 bases. The V segment lost 2 bases and the J segment 6 bases; nucleotides outside the gene matches: 4. This CDR3 spans 16 amino acids. CDR1 and CDR2 from the germline V gene are SGHTA and FQGTGA. The CDR3 nucleotides are TGTGCCAGCAGCTTAGTGGGGACTAGCGGGGCCAATGAGCAGTTCTTC. Translating gives CASSLVGTSGANEQFF. Full variable domain (rest looked up from reference TRBV7-3 and TRBJ2-1): GAGVSQTPSNKVTEKGKYVELRCDPISGHTALYWYRQSLGQGPEFLIYFQGTGAADDSGLPNDRFFAVRPEGSVSTLKIQRTERGDSAVYLCASSLVGTSGANEQFFGPGTRLTVL.

This chain links TRBV6-4 with TRBJ1-2; 9 bases are shared with TRBD1. V trimming: 3 bases; J trimming: 8 bases; junction bases outside the gene matches: 4. CDR1 and CDR2 from the germline V gene are MRHNA and SNTAGT. This CDR3 is 13 amino acids long. The CDR3 protein is CASSETGTGGYTF. The CDR3, as DNA: TGTGCCAGCAGTGAGACCGGGACAGGGGGCTACACCTTC.

The V call is TRBV4-1, the J call TRBJ2-2; 9 positions match TRBD2. The CDR3 extends over 18 amino acids. Trimming cost V 0 bases and J 1 base; bases outside gene matches: 6. The germline gives CDR1 MGHRA, CDR2 YSYEKL. The CDR3 loop reads CASSQEGSAGGNTGELFF. In nucleotides, the CDR3 is TGCGCCAGCAGCCAAGAAGGGTCAGCGGGAGGGAACACCGGGGAGCTGTTTTTT.

The chain recombines TRBV18 with TRBJ2-5; TRBD1 or TRBD2 may be the D gene (5 bases each). V dropped 3 bases and J dropped 2 bases, with 7 bases sitting between them. Germline loops: CDR1 KGHSH, CDR2 LQKENI. The CDR3 has 13 residues. CDR3 residues: CASSPGVQETQYF. CDR3 coding DNA: TGTGCCAGCTCACCGGGGGTACAAGAGACCCAGTACTTC.

The rearrangement links TRBV19 to TRBJ1-1; TRBD1 is a possible D gene (6 bases). The CDR3 is made up of 14 amino acids. CDR1 is LNHDA and CDR2 is SQIVND in the germline V gene (reference sequence). V lost 7 bases and J 0 bases, leaving 12 bases between the germline ends. This CDR3 is CASNRDLMNTEAFF. The CDR3, as DNA: TGTGCCAGTAACAGGGATCTCATGAACACTGAAGCTTTCTTT. The whole variable domain, filled in from reference TRBV19 and TRBJ1-1, reads DGGITQSPKYLFRKEGQNVTLSCEQNLNHDAMYWYRQDPGQGLRLIYYSQIVNDFQKGDIAEGYSVSREKKESFPLTVTSAQKNPTAFYLCASNRDLMNTEAFFGQGTRLTVV.

The CDR3 DNA reads as TGTGCCAGTAGTCCGACAGCTGGGGGGAGAGGGCAAGAGACCCAGTACTTC. It encodes CASSPTAGGRGQETQYF. This chain links TRBV19 with TRBJ2-5; D might be TRBD2 (6 bases). The V gene lost 5 bases and the J gene lost 2 bases, with 21 bases spanning the gap. Germline assignment: CDR1 LNHDA and CDR2 SQIVND (reference sequence). This CDR3 is 17 amino acids long.

The chain couples TRBV6-1 to TRBJ2-7; D unresolved. V lost 2 bases and J lost 6, with 5 bases in between. The CDR3 length is 11 residues. Germline-derived CDR1 and CDR2 are MNHNS and SASEGT. The CDR3 DNA reads as TGTGCCAGCAGTGAAAGGGTCGAGCAGTACTTC. Its translation is CASSERVEQYF.

This chain connects TRBV15 to TRBJ1-5; unclear D gene. This CDR3 comprises 14 residues. The V gene lost 8 bases and the J gene lost 1 base, with 12 bases spanning the gap. Germline V lookup: CDR1 LNHNV, CDR2 YYDKDF (reference sequence). DNA of the CDR3: TGTGCCACCGAGGACCCACCGAGCAATCAGCCCCAGCATTTT. Protein product: CATEDPPSNQPQHF.

The V call is TRBV21-1, the J call TRBJ1-5. TRBV21-1 is deemed a pseudogene. The CDR3 covers 14 residues. In DNA form, the CDR3 reads TGTGCCAGCAGCAATCCGGTTCCAAATCAGCCCCAGCATTTT. Translation: CASSNPVPNQPQHF.

This clone was observed a single time. This chain connects TRBV7-9 to TRBJ1-2, with D possibly matching TRBD1 (5 bases). CDR1 and CDR2 from the germline V gene are SEHNR and FQNEAQ (reference sequence). V was clipped by 3 bases and J by 0 bases, with 8 bases between them. The CDR3 is made up of 14 amino acids. CDR3 in amino acids: CASSLGGANYGYTF. Written as DNA, the CDR3 is TGTGCCAGCAGCTTGGGGGGAGCTAACTATGGCTACACCTTC.